This T cell receptor beta chain was found in a study of blood T cell repertoires in COVID-19. Study-level information: Some COVID-19 samples were acute and others convalescent; all came from the United States, Italy and Spain.

Per the authors' pipeline: Amplifying reference gene primers gave estimates of nucleated cell counts. The repertoire was sequenced with immunoSEQ multiplex PCR; TCRdb's copy has only in-frame clones and lacks some. The V and J calls and clone size are taken from that table; D and trimming were inferred from the DNA. This sample has some 240,000 clones, with 92% found just once. The sequenced material came from peripheral blood. This clonotype was obtained from a man between 60 and 70 years old with COVID-19, enrolled during active disease.

CDR3 DNA sequence: TGCGCCAGCAGCTTGGAGCTTCCGGGATCCAGGCCCTACGAGCAGTACTTC. Amino acids: CASSLELPGSRPYEQYF. This sequence joins TRBV5-1 and TRBJ2-7, with D possibly being TRBD2 (5 bases). V lost 0 bases and J lost 2, with 18 bases in between. Germline loops: CDR1 SGHRS, CDR2 YFSETQ. The CDR3 consists of 17 residues.